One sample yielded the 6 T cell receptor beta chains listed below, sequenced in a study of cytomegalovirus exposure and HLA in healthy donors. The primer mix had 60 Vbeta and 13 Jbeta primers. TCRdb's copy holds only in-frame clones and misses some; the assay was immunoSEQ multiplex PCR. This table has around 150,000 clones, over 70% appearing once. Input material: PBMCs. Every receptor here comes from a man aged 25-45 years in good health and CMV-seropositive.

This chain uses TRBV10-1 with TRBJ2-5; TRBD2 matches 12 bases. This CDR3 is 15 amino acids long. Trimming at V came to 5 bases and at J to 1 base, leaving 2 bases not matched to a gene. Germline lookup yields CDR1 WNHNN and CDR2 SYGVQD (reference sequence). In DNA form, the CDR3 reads TGCGCCAGCAGTAAGACTAGCGGGGGCCAAGAGACCCAGTACTTC. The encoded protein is CASSKTSGGQETQYF.

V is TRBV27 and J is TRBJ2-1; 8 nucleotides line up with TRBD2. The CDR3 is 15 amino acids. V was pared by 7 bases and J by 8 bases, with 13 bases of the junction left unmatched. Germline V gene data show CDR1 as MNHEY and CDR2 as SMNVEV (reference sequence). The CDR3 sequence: CASTFQREGLDEQFF. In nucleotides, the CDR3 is TGTGCCAGCACCTTCCAACGGGAGGGCCTCGATGAGCAGTTCTTC.

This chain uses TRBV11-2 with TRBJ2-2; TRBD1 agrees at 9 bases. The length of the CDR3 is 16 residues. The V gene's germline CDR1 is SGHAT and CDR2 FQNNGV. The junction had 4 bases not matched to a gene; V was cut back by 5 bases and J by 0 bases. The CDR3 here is CASSGYRGPNTGELFF. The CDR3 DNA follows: TGTGCCAGCAGCGGCTACAGGGGGCCGAACACCGGGGAGCTGTTTTTT.

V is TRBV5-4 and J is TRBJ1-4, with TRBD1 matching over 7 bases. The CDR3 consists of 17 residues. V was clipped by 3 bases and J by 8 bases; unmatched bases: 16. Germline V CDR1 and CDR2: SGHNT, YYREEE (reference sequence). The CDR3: CASSSQSHRGFGEKLFF. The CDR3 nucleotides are TGTGCCAGCAGCTCCCAATCCCACAGGGGATTCGGGGAAAAACTGTTTTTT.

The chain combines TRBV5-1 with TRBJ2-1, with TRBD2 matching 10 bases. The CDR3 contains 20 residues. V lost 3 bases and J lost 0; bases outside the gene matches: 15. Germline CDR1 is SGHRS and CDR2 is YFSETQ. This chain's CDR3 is CASSSAGIGSGRTSYNEQFF. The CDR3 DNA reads TGCGCCAGCAGCTCCGCGGGGATTGGTAGCGGGAGGACCTCCTACAATGAGCAGTTCTTC.

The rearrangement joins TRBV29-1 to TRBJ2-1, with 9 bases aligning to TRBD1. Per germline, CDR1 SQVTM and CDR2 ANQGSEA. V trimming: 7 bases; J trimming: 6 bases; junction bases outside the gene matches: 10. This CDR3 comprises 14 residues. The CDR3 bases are TGCAGCGGATACCGGGACAGGGTGATCAATGAGCAGTTCTTC. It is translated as CSGYRDRVINEQFF.